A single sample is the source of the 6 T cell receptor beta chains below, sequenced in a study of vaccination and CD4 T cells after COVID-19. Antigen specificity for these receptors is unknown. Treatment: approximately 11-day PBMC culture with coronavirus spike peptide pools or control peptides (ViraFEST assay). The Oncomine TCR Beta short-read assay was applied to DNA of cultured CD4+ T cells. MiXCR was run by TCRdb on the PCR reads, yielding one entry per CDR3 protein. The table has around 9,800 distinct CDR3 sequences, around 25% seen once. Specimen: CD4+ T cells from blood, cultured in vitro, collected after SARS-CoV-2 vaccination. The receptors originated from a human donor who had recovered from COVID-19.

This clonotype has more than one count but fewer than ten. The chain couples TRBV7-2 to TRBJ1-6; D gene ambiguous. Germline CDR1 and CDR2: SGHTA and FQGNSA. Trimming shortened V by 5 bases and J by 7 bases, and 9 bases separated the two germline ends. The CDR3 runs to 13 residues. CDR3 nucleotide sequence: TGTGCCAGCAGCGGTCAACCGAATTCACCCCTCCACTTT. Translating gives CASSGQPNSPLHF.

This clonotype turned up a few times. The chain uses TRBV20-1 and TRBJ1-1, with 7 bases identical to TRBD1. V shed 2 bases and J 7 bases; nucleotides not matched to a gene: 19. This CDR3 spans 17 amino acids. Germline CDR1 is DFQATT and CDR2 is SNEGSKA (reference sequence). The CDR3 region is CSARPPRGTVGYGEAFF. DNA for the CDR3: TGCAGTGCTAGACCCCCGCGTGGGACAGTTGGTTATGGTGAAGCTTTCTTT.

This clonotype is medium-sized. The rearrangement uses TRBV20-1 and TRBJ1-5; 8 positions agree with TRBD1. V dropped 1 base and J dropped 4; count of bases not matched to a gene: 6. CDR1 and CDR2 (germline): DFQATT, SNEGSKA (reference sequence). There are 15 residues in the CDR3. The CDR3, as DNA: TGCAGTGCTAGAGGACAGGACAGGGCTAATCAGCCCCAGCATTTT. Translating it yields CSARGQDRANQPQHF.

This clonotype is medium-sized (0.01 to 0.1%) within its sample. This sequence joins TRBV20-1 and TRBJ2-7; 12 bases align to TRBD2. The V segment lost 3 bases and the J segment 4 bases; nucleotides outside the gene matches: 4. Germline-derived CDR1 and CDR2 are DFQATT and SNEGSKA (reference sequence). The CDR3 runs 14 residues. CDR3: CSASLTSGGYEQYF. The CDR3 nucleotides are TGCAGTGCTAGCCTCACTAGCGGGGGGTACGAGCAGTACTTC.

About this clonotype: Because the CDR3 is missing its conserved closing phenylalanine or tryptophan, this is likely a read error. The CDR3 sequence is CSAVSLEGGSYNEQFL. CDR3 DNA: TGCAGTGCCGTTTCCTTAGAGGGAGGCTCCTACAATGAGCAGTTCCTC. This rearrangement joins TRBV20-1 to TRBJ2-1; TRBD2 is a possible D gene (6 bases). The length of the CDR3 is 16 residues. CDR1 and CDR2 (germline): DFQATT, SNEGSKA (reference sequence). The V end lost 6 bases, the J end lost 0 bases, and 18 bases lay between the germline ends.

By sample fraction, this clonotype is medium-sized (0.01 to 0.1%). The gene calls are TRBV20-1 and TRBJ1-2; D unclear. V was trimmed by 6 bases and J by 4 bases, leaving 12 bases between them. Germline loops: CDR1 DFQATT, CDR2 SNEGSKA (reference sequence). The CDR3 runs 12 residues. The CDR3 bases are TGCAGTGCCCCAGGCCCGGTCTATGGCTACACCTTC. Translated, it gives CSAPGPVYGYTF.